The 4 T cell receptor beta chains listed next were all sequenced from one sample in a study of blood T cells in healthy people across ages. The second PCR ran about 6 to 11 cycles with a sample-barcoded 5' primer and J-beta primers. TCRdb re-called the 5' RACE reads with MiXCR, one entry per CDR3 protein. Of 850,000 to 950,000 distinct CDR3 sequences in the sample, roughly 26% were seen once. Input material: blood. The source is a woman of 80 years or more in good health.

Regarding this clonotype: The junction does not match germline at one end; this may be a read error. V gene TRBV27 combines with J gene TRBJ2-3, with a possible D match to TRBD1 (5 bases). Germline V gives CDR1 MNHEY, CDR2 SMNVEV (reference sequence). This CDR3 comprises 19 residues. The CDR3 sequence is CAGSTIPLWGGPPTDTQYF. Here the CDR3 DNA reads TGTGCCGGCAGCACAATCCCCCTTTGGGGCGGACCCCCCACAGATACGCAGTATTTT.

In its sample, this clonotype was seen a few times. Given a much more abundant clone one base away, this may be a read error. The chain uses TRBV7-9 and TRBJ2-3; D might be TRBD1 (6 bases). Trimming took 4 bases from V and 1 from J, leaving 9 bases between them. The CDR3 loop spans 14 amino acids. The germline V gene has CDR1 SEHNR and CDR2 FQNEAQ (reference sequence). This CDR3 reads CASSSKGGTDTQYF. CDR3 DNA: TGTGCCAGCAGCTCGAAGGGGGGCACAGATACGCAGTATTTT.

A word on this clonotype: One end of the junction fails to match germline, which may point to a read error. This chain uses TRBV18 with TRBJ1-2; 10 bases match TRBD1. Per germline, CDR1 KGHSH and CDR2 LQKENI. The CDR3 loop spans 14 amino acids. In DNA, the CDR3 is TGTGCCGGCTCCGCGTTCGGGACAGGGGAAGGCTACACCTTC. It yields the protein CAGSAFGTGEGYTF.

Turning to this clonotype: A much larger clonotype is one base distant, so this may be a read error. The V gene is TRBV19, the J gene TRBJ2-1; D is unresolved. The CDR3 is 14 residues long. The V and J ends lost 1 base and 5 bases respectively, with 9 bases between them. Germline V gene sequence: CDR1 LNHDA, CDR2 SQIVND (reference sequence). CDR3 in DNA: TGTGCCAGTAGTATAGTGAGCGCCGACAATGAGCAGTTCTTC. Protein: CASSIVSADNEQFF. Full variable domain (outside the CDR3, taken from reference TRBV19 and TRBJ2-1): DGGITQSPKYLFRKEGQNVTLSCEQNLNHDAMYWYRQDPGQGLRLIYYSQIVNDFQKGDIAEGYSVSREKKESFPLTVTSAQKNPTAFYLCASSIVSADNEQFFGPGTRLTVL.